The clone carrying this TCR beta chain was counted ten times or more. The antigen remains undetermined. This sample is part of a study of T-cell reconstitution after alpha-beta-depleted transplantation in children. The CDR3 length is 14 residues. The junction had 7 bases not matched to a gene; V was cut back by 6 bases and J by 6 bases. Germline CDR1 and CDR2: MNHEY and SMNVEV (reference sequence). Findings of the study overall: T-cell counts and diversity at one year following transplant were attributed mainly to newly produced T cells.

Preparation of the TCRbeta library was carried out with unique molecular identifiers. Each CDR3 protein is one row after TCRdb ran MiXCR on the PCR reads. The sample lists about 300,000 distinct CDR3 sequences, around 7.3% occurring once. The sequencing used peripheral blood, collected 360 days after TCRalphabeta/CD19-depleted stem cell transplant. This clonotype was obtained from a female patient aged 2-10 years who had a stem cell transplant for Fanconi anemia, so the T cells may come from the graft donor. V is TRBV27 and J is TRBJ2-7, with 11 nucleotides matching TRBD2. The CDR3 reads CASRVAGGRVEQYF. DNA for the CDR3: TGTGCCAGCAGAGTAGCGGGGGGGCGGGTCGAGCAGTACTTC.